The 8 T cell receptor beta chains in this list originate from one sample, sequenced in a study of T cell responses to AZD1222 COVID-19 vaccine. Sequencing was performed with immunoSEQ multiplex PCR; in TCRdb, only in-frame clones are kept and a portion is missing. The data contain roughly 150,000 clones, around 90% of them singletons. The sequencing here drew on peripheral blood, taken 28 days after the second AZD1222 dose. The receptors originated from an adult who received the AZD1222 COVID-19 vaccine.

The CDR3 coding sequence is TGCGCCAGCAGCCAAGATTTCGCCCAGGGAAGCCAAGAGACCCAGTACTTC. Translated, it gives CASSQDFAQGSQETQYF. The V gene is TRBV4-1, the J gene TRBJ2-5; weak D call: TRBD1 (5 bases). V was pared by 0 bases and J by 1 base, with 15 bases between. The CDR3 covers 17 residues. CDR1 MGHRA and CDR2 YSYEKL come from the germline V gene.

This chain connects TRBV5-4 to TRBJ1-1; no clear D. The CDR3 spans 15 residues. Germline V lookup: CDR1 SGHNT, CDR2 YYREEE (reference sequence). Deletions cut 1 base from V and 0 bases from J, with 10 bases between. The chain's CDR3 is CASSLSGQMNTEAFF. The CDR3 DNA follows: TGTGCCAGCAGCTTGTCGGGCCAGATGAACACTGAAGCTTTCTTT.

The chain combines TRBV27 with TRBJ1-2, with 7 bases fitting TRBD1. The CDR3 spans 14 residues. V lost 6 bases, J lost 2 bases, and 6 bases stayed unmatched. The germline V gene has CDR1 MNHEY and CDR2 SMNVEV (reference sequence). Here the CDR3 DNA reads TGTGCCAGCAGAAGACAGGGAGCCAACTATGGCTACACCTTC. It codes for CASRRQGANYGYTF.

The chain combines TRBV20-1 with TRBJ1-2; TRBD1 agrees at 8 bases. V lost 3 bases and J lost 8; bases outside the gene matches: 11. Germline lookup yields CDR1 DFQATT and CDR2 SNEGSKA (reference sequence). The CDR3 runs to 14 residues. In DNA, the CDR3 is TGCAGTGCTAGTCAATCAAGGACAGGGTTGGGCTACACCTTC. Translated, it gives CSASQSRTGLGYTF.

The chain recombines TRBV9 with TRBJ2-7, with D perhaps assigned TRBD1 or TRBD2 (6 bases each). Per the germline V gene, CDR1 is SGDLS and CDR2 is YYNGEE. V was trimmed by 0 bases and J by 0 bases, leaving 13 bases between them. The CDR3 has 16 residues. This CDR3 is CASSVEDRGLSYEQYF. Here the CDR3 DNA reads TGTGCCAGCAGCGTAGAGGATCGGGGGCTCTCCTACGAGCAGTACTTC.

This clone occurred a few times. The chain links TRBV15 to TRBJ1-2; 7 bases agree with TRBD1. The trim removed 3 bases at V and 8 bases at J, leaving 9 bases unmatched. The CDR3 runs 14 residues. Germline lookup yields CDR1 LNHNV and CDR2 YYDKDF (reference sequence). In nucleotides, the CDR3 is TGTGCCACCAGCAGCCTCGACAGGGCTGGCGGCTACACCTTC. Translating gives CATSSLDRAGGYTF. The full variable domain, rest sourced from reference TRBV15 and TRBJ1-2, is DAMVIQNPRYQVTQFGKPVTLSCSQTLNHNVMYWYQQKSSQAPKLLFHYYDKDFNNEADTPDNFQSRRPNTSFCFLDIRSPGLGDTAMYLCATSSLDRAGGYTFGSGTRLTVV.

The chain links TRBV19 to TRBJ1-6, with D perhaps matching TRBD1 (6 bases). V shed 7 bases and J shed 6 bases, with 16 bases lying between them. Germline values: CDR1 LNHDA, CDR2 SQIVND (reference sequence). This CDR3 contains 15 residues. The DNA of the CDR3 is TGTGCCAGTAAATTGGGGGGCACAGGTAATTCACCCCTCCACTTT. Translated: CASKLGGTGNSPLHF.

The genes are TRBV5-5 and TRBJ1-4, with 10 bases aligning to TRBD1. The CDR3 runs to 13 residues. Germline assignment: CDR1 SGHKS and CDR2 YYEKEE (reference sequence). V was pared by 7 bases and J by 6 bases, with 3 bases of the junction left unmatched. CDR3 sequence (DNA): TGTGCCAGCGGGGGGACAGGGGATGAAAAACTGTTTTTT. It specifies CASGGTGDEKLFF. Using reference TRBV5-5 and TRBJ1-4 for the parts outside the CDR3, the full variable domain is DAGVTQSPTHLIKTRGQQVTLRCSPISGHKSVSWYQQVLGQGPQFIFQYYEKEERGRGNFPDRFSARQFPNYSSELNVNALLLGDSALYLCASGGTGDEKLFFGSGTQLSVL.